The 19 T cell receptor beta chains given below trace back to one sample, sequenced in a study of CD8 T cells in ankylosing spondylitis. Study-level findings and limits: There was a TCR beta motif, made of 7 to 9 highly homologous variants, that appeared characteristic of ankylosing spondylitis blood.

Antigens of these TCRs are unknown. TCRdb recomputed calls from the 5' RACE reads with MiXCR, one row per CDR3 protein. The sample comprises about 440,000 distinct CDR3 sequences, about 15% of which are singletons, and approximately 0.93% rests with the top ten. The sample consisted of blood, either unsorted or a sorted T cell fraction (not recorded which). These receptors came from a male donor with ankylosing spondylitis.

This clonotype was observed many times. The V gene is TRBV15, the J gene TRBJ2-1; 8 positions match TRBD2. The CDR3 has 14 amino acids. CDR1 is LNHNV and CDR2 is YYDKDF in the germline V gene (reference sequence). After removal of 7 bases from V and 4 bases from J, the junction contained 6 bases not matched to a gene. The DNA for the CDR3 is TGTGCCACCAAACGGGAGGGCCGTTACAATGAGCAGTTCTTC. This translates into CATKREGRYNEQFF.

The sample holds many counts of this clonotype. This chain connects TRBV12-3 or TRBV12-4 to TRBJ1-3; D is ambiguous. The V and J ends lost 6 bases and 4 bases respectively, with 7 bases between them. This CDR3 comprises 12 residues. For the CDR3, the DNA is TGTGCCAGCAGGCCACAGGGAAACACCATATATTTT. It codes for CASRPQGNTIYF.

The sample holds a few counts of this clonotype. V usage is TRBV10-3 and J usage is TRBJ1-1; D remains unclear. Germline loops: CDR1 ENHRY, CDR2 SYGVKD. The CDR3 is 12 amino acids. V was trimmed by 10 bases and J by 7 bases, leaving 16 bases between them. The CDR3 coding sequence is TGTGCCAGCGACGACGCCGGGGTTGAAGCTTTCTTT. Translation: CASDDAGVEAFF.

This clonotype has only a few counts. CDR3 sequence (DNA): TGTGCCAGCTCACCATCCACCTCTTCACCCCTCCACTTT. Protein: CASSPSTSSPLHF. The V and J genes are TRBV18 and TRBJ1-6; D call uncertain. Trimming removed 2 bases from V and 9 bases from J, with 8 bases in between. Germline values: CDR1 KGHSH, CDR2 LQKENI. The CDR3 length is 13 residues.

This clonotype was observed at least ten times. In nucleotides, the CDR3 is TGCGCCAGCAGCCAAGTAGGGGGCAATCAGCCCCAGCATTTT. Protein: CASSQVGGNQPQHF. The chain is built from TRBV4-1 and TRBJ1-5; perhaps TRBD1 as D (5 bases). With 1 base removed from V and 2 bases from J, the gap between germline ends came to 6 bases. The CDR3 runs 14 residues. Germline-derived CDR1 and CDR2 are MGHRA and YSYEKL.

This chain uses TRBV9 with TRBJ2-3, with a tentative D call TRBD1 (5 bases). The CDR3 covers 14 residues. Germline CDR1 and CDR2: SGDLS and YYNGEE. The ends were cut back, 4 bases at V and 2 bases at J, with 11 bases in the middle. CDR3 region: CASSYLTDTDTQYF. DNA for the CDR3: TGTGCCAGCAGCTACCTGACAGACACAGATACGCAGTATTTT.

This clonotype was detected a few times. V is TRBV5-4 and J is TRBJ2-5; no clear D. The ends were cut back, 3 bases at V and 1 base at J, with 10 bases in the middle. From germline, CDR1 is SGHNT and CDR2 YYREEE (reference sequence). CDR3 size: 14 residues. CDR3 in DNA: TGTGCCAGCAGCTCAGACGGGCTCCAAGAGACCCAGTACTTC. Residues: CASSSDGLQETQYF. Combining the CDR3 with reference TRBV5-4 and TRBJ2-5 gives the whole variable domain ETGVTQSPTHLIKTRGQQVTLRCSSQSGHNTVSWYQQALGQGPQFIFQYYREEENGRGNFPPRFSGLQFPNYSSELNVNALELDDSALYLCASSSDGLQETQYFGPGTRLLVL.

The CDR3 bases are TGCGCCAGCAGCCCGACTGGGCGGGGACTCGGCACAGATACGCAGTATTTT. Translation gives CASSPTGRGLGTDTQYF. This chain links TRBV5-1 with TRBJ2-3; D perhaps matches TRBD2 (6 bases). The length of the CDR3 is 17 residues. Trimming removed 4 bases at V and 1 base at J, with 19 bases between. From germline, CDR1 is SGHRS and CDR2 YFSETQ.

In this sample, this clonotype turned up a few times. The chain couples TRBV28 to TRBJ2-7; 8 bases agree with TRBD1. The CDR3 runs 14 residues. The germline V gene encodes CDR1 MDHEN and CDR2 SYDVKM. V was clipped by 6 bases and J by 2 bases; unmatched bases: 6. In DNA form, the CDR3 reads TGTGCCAGCAGGGACAGGGTCCCAACCTACGAGCAGTACTTC. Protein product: CASRDRVPTYEQYF.

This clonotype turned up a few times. CDR3 region: CSAGTSYEQYF. For the CDR3, the DNA is TGCAGTGCTGGGACTAGCTACGAGCAGTACTTC. The chain carries TRBV20-1 and TRBJ2-7; 8 bases are shared with TRBD2. V dropped 5 bases and J dropped 3; count of bases not matched to a gene: 0. Per the germline V gene, CDR1 is DFQATT and CDR2 is SNEGSKA (reference sequence). This CDR3 has 11 amino acids.

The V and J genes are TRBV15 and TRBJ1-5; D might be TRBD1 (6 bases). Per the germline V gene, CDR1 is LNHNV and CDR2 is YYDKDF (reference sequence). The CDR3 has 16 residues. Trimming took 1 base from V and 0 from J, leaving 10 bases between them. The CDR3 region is CATSRGTEYSNQPQHF. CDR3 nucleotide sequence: TGTGCCACCAGCAGAGGGACAGAATATAGCAATCAGCCCCAGCATTTT. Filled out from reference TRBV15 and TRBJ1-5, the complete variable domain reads DAMVIQNPRYQVTQFGKPVTLSCSQTLNHNVMYWYQQKSSQAPKLLFHYYDKDFNNEADTPDNFQSRRPNTSFCFLDIRSPGLGDTAMYLCATSRGTEYSNQPQHFGDGTRLSIL.

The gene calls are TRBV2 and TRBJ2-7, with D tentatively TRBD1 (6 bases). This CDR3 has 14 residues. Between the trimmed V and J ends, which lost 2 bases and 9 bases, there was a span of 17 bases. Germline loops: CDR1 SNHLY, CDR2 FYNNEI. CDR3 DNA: TGTGCCAGCAGTGAAATTAGGACAGAGCGACCGCAGTACTTC. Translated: CASSEIRTERPQYF.

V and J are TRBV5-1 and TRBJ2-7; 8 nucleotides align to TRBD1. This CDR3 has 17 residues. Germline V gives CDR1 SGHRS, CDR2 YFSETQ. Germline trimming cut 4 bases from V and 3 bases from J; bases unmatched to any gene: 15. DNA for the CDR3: TGCGCCAGCAGCCTCTCCTGGAGGACAGGGTTTGGCTACGAGCAGTACTTC. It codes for CASSLSWRTGFGYEQYF.

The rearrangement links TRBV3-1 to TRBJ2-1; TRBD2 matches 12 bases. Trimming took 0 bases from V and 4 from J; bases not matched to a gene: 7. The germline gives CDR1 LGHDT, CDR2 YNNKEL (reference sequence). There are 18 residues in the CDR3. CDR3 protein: CASSQDRLAGGGYNEQFF. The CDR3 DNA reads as TGTGCCAGCAGCCAAGATCGGCTAGCGGGGGGGGGATACAATGAGCAGTTCTTC.

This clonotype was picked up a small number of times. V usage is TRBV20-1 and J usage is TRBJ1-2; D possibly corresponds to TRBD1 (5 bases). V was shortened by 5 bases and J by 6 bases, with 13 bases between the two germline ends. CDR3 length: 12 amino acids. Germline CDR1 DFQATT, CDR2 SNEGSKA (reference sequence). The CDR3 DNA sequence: TGCAGTGCTCCCCAGGGATATGATGGCTACACCTTC. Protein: CSAPQGYDGYTF.

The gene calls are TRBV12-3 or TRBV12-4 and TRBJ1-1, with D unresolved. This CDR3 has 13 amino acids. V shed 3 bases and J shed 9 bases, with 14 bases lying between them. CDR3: CASSLGSPPQAFF. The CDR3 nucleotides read TGTGCCAGCAGTTTGGGGTCACCCCCCCAAGCTTTCTTT.

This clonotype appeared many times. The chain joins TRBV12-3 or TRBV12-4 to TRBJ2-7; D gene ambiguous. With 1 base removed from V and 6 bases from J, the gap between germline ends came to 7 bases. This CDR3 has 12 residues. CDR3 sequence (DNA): TGTGCCAGCAGTTTAGAGGGCAGCGAGCAGTACTTC. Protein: CASSLEGSEQYF.

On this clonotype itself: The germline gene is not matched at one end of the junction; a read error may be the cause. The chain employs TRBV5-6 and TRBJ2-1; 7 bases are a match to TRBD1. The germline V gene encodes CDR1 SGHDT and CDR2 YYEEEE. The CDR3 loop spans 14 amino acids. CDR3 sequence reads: CASSLVQGYNEQLF. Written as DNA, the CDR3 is TGTGCCAGCAGCTTGGTACAGGGGTACAATGAGCAGCTCTTC.

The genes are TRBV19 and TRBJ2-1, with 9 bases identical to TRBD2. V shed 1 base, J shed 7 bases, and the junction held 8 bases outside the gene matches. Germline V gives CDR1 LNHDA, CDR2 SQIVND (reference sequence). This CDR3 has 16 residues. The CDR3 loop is CASSIVPSGTRNEQFF. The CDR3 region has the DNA TGTGCCAGTAGTATAGTGCCTAGCGGGACGAGGAATGAGCAGTTCTTC. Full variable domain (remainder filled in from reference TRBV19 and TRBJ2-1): DGGITQSPKYLFRKEGQNVTLSCEQNLNHDAMYWYRQDPGQGLRLIYYSQIVNDFQKGDIAEGYSVSREKKESFPLTVTSAQKNPTAFYLCASSIVPSGTRNEQFFGPGTRLTVL.